The text below deals with one T cell receptor (beta chain). What it recognizes is unknown. The sample originates from a study of cytomegalovirus exposure and HLA in healthy donors. Points from the study as a whole: Cytomegalovirus-associated TCR beta chains were listed, numbering some 170. A highly shared variant cluster was judged a likely technical artifact.

The CDR3 has 11 amino acids. CDR1 and CDR2 from the germline V gene are GTSNPN and SVGIG (reference sequence). The V end was cut by 4 bases, the J end by 8 bases, with 11 bases between. The PCR ran on 60 Vbeta and 13 Jbeta primers. Repertoires were generated with immunoSEQ multiplex PCR, while TCRdb's copy carries only in-frame clones and drops some. Seen here are about 82,000 clones, 65% to 85% observed once, and the top ten hold more than 2.5%. The material sequenced was PBMCs. The V gene is TRBV30, the J gene TRBJ1-2, with a possible D match to TRBD1 (6 bases). The source is a man over 45 in good health and CMV-seronegative. The CDR3 nucleotides are TGTGCCTGGAAAGCAGGGGTAGGCTACACCTTC. This translates into CAWKAGVGYTF.